This TCR beta chain was sequenced in a study of cytomegalovirus exposure and HLA in healthy donors. Study details: Of some 410 genotyped donors, around 86% grouped in the Caucasian-associated ancestry cluster.

Whole-study results and caveats: DRB1 had the most TCR associations and HLA-C the fewest, a later analysis found, with rates varying by HLA locus. Specificity of three CMV-associated chains for CMV antigens was verified in vitro.

This PCR relied on a set of 60 Vbeta primers and 13 Jbeta primers. This table comes from immunoSEQ multiplex PCR, and its TCRdb copy is limited to in-frame clones, with some not included. Of 130,000 to 150,000 clones listed, roughly 83% are singletons. Nominally healthy donors provided the samples, though records likely missed some immune exposures. Turning to this clone: The antigen is not known.

Germline lookup yields CDR1 ENHRY and CDR2 SYGVKD. CDR3 length: 17 amino acids. V dropped 9 bases and J dropped 1; count of bases not matched to a gene: 15. Sequences were obtained from PBMCs. The receptor comes from a man aged 35 to 55 in good health and CMV-seropositive. The chain couples TRBV10-3 to TRBJ2-1, with 7 positions matching TRBD2. The CDR3 here is CAMGGAGVGGSYNEQFF. As DNA, the CDR3 is TGTGCCATGGGAGGGGCGGGAGTAGGAGGATCCTACAATGAGCAGTTCTTC.